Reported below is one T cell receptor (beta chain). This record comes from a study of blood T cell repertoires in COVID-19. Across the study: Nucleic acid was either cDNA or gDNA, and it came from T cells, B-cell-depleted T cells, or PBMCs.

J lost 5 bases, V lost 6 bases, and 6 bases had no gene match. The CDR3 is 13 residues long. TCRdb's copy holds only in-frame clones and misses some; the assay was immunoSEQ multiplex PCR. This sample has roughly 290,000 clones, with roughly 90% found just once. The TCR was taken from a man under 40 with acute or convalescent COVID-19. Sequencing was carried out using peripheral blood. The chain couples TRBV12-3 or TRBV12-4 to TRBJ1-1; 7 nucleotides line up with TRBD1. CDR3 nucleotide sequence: TGTGCCAGCAGACAAACAGGGGAGACTGAAGCTTTCTTT. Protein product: CASRQTGETEAFF.